The TCR beta chain described here comes from a study of blood T cell repertoires in COVID-19. Across the whole study: Whether acute or convalescent, the COVID-19 samples came from the United States, Italy and Spain. Sources were T cells, B-cell-depleted T cells, or PBMCs; the material itself was cDNA or gDNA.

As originally analysed: Amplification of reference gene primers was used by the study to estimate nucleated cell counts. The assay was immunoSEQ multiplex PCR, and TCRdb's table has in-frame clones only and misses some. V, J and clone size were drawn from that table, and D and trimming were deduced from the DNA. The data show 80,000 or so clones, more than 75% seen once. Trimming stripped 4 bases from V and 0 bases from J, with 4 bases between. The germline V gene encodes CDR1 MNHNY and CDR2 SVGAGI (reference sequence). CDR3 length: 14 amino acids. The chain carries TRBV6-6 and TRBJ2-6; the D is unclear. The sample was peripheral blood. The sequence was collected from a man in his 60s with acute or convalescent COVID-19. This CDR3 reads CASSSNSGANVLTF. CDR3 nucleotides: TGTGCCAGCAGTTCCAACTCTGGGGCCAACGTCCTGACTTTC.